This T cell receptor beta chain was retrieved from a study of T cell changes during pregnancy in multiple sclerosis. Repertoires were generated with immunoSEQ multiplex PCR, while TCRdb's copy carries only in-frame clones and drops some. The sample consists of more than 40,000 clones, approximately 92% of them appearing once. The CDR3 length is 16 residues. V was clipped by 0 bases and J by 8 bases; unmatched bases: 10. CDR1 MNHNY and CDR2 SVGAGI come from the germline V gene (reference sequence). The chain carries TRBV6-6 and TRBJ2-1, with 7 bases fitting TRBD2. The sequence came from a female donor with multiple sclerosis, enrolled in a pregnancy study. The source was CD8+ T cells from peripheral blood mononuclear cells, collected after pregnancy. The CDR3 DNA sequence: TGTGCCAGCAGTTACTCGTTTCAGCGGGGTATGCATGAGCAGTTCTTC. It specifies CASSYSFQRGMHEQFF.